One TCR beta chain is described in this entry. The antigen is not known. V dropped 5 bases and J dropped 3; count of bases not matched to a gene: 7. CDR3 size: 15 residues. The germline CDR1 and CDR2 sequences are LNHDA and SQIVND (reference sequence). Amplification of TCR beta CDR3 regions was performed using RNA transcripts as template. A first-round RT-PCR of the TCR CDR3 used the HTBI primer set. One entry per CDR3 protein, called by TCRdb with MiXCR from the multiplex PCR reads. The table has 550,000 to 700,000 distinct CDR3 sequences, approximately 15% seen once; the top ten hold about 4.5%. The source of the sample is a study of T cells in Graves' hyperthyroidism and ophthalmopathy. Study as a whole: The authors collected peripheral blood at initial diagnosis, before any treatment.

Broader study findings: From stable hyperthyroidism, ophthalmopathy was separated by a 13 V-J model.

Patients with ophthalmopathy all had a Clinical Activity Score of at least 3, a NOSPECS grade of at least 4 and duration under 3 months. Each diagnosis drew on symptoms, thyroxine, TRAb, thyroid ultrasound and orbital computed tomography findings. What was sequenced was blood. This receptor was identified in a woman aged 40 to 50 with Graves' ophthalmopathy. The V and J genes are TRBV19 and TRBJ2-7, with 10 positions matching TRBD2. CDR3 in amino acids: CASSSSGSRDYEQYF. The CDR3 DNA follows: TGTGCCAGTAGTTCTAGCGGGAGCCGGGACTACGAGCAGTACTTC.